These 8 T cell receptor beta chains were all obtained from the same sample, sequenced in a study of T cell responses to AZD1222 COVID-19 vaccine. Produced via immunoSEQ multiplex PCR; TCRdb's table is partial and in-frame only. The profile covers 110,000 to 150,000 clones, with 92% appearing a single time and more than 3% taken by the ten largest. This sample comprised peripheral blood, obtained on day 0 of AZD1222 vaccination. The receptors originated from an adult in good health.

This chain links TRBV19 with TRBJ1-2; perhaps TRBD1 as D (6 bases). The germline gives CDR1 LNHDA, CDR2 SQIVND (reference sequence). The ends were cut back, 6 bases at V and 4 bases at J, with 9 bases in the middle. This CDR3 has 12 residues. CDR3 region: CASSLQGYGYTF. CDR3 in DNA: TGTGCCAGTAGCCTACAGGGCTATGGCTACACCTTC.

This clone was seen once. The chain couples TRBV14 to TRBJ2-1; TRBD2 matches at 8 bases. Per the germline V gene, CDR1 is SGHDN and CDR2 is FVKESK. J gave up 6 bases and V 4 bases, and 8 bases lay outside the gene matches. The CDR3 has 15 residues. Here the CDR3 DNA reads TGTGCCAGCAGCCTCCTAGCGGGTGGCCCCAATGAGCAGTTCTTC. It codes for CASSLLAGGPNEQFF.

The rearrangement links TRBV6-6 to TRBJ2-7; 8 nucleotides agree with TRBD1. V lost 6 bases to trimming and J lost 4 bases; unmatched junction nucleotides: 5. CDR3 length: 13 residues. Germline CDR1 reads MNHNY; CDR2 reads SVGAGI (reference sequence). CDR3 DNA: TGTGCCAGCAGCCTACAGGGGGTGTACGAGCAGTACTTC. Its translation is CASSLQGVYEQYF.

The V call is TRBV14, the J call TRBJ2-7; no firm D call. Germline V gene data show CDR1 as SGHDN and CDR2 as FVKESK. V lost 0 bases and J lost 2, with 11 bases in between. CDR3 length equals 15 residues. The CDR3 spells CASSQDVGQAYEQYF. In DNA form, the CDR3 reads TGTGCCAGCAGCCAAGATGTAGGCCAAGCCTACGAGCAGTACTTC.

The rearrangement uses TRBV6-5 and TRBJ2-3; D gene ambiguous. V lost 6 bases to trimming and J lost 5 bases, with 12 bases between them. The CDR3 is 13 amino acids. Per germline, CDR1 MNHEY and CDR2 SVGAGI. CDR3 coding DNA: TGTGCCAGCAGCGACATATGGAGAGATACGCAGTATTTT. The encoded protein is CASSDIWRDTQYF.

The rearrangement uses TRBV5-4 and TRBJ2-7; D is undetermined. The CDR3 sequence is 13 residues long. Germline CDR1 and CDR2: SGHNT and YYREEE (reference sequence). The germline V and J ends were trimmed by 5 bases and 0 bases, with 9 bases remaining between them. The CDR3 loop reads CASRNQYSYEQYF. The CDR3 coding sequence is TGTGCCAGCAGGAACCAGTACTCCTACGAGCAGTACTTC.

This clone was recorded once. The rearrangement joins TRBV3-1 (or the pseudogene TRBV3-2) to TRBJ2-7, with no clear D. The CDR3 is 12 residues long. V lost 1 base, J lost 2 bases, and 3 bases lay in between. The germline gives CDR1 LGHDT, CDR2 YNNKEL (reference sequence). CDR3 sequence reads: CASSQVPYEQYF. CDR3 sequence (DNA): TGTGCCAGCAGCCAAGTTCCCTACGAGCAGTACTTC.

The rearrangement uses TRBV4-1 and TRBJ2-7, with D tentatively TRBD2 (5 bases). This CDR3 region has 14 residues. Germline V gene data show CDR1 as MGHRA and CDR2 as YSYEKL. V dropped 3 bases and J dropped 1 base, with 10 bases sitting between them. The DNA for the CDR3 is TGCGCCAGCAGCCATAGGCTAGCATCCTACGAGCAGTACTTC. It codes for CASSHRLASYEQYF.